Sequencing of this TCR beta chain was carried out in a study of blood T cell repertoires in COVID-19. Study summary: Samples came from the United States, Italy and Spain, spanning acute and convalescent COVID-19. T cells, B-cell-depleted T cells, or PBMCs provided the cDNA or gDNA that served as material.

This clone was detected a few times. As originally analysed: Reference gene primer amplification gave nucleated cell count estimates. Libraries were prepared by immunoSEQ multiplex PCR; TCRdb keeps only in-frame clonotypes and omits some of them. V, J and clone size reflect that table, while D and trimming were determined from the DNA. Among 130,000 to 150,000 clones listed, over 70% were seen once. V was pared by 0 bases and J by 6 bases, with 6 bases between. From germline, CDR1 is LGHNA and CDR2 YSLEER. This CDR3 region has 13 residues. Sequenced input: peripheral blood. This sequence originates from a man aged 45-60 years who had recovered from COVID-19. V is TRBV4-3 and J is TRBJ1-5, with D tentatively TRBD1 (5 bases). The CDR3 bases are TGCGCCAGCAGCCAAGATCAGGGTCAGCCCCAGCATTTT. Translated: CASSQDQGQPQHF.